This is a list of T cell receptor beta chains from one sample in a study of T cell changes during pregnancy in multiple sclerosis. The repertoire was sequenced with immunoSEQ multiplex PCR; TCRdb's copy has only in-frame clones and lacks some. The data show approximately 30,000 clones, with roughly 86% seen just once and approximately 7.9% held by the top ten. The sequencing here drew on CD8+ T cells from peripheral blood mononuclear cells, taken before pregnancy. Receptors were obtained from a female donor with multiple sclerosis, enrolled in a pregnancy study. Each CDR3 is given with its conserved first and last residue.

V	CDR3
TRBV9	CASTEAGEDDEQFF
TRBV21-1	CASSKDRDFGLAGPGERETQYF
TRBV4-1	CASSQDRNSLAFF
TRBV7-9	CASTDSRQGPLNEKLFF
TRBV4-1	CASSQVGAGLSDTQYF
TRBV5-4	CASSLTDSLEQYF
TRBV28	CASSRTGGFYEQYF
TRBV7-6	CASSFSGTYNEQFF
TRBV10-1	CASSGTSGGEETQYF
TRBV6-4	CASRDREDNEQFF
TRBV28	CASSLAGGPGNIQYF
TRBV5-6	CASSLVQGGGYTF
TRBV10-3	CAISELASTDTQYF
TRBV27	CASSLSKGVEAFF
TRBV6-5	CASSYGLAGEDNEQFF
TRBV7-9	CASSSNLGLGGLPYEQYF
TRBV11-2	CASSLELQDNSPLHF
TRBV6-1	CASTRLAGGPGEQFF
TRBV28	CASSLSLARSWAQYF
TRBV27	CASSLSRGARDQYF
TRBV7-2	CASSLPTVSSYEQYF
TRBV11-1	CASSKTQGTSYEQYF
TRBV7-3	CASSLMGSSVGNEQFF
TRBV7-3	CASSSDTYSPLHF
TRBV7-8	CASSLPPGQGYGYTF
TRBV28	CASSLRGQGEGYTF
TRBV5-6	CASSGWASGSYEQYF
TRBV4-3	CASSPGTGLEGEQYF
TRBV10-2	CASSEEVGAVMNTEAFF
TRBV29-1	CSVGGLGAQETQYF
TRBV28	CASSEPYNRGGVSDEQYF
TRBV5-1	CASHLDGETEAFF
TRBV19	CASSLGGGRTETQYF
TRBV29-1	CSVHDVDSTTYNEQFF
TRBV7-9	CASSRQGDTQYF
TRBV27	CASSLLQGSDGYTF
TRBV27	CASSRRTGAYGYTF
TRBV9	CASSVASGGTYEQYF
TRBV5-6	CASNRGGEGYNEQFF
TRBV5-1	CASSSKQGNYGYTF
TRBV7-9	CASISNGGARETQYF
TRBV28	CASSFSSGGQETQYF
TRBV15	CATSILGLHQETQYF
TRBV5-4	CASSLKREYPLLNEQFF
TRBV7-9	CASSHSGSSPYNEQFF
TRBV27	CASTNRAHEQYF
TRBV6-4	CASSDSNGVTDTQYF
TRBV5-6	CASSLESGYGYTF
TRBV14	CASSRRIRGWWGYTF
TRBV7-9	CATRDRVNTEAFF
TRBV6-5	CASSLGQGWNEQFF